Listed below are T cell receptor beta chains from one sample, sequenced in a study of T cell repertoires in cytomegalovirus infection. Antigen specificity for these receptors is unknown. Each CDR3 protein gets one entry after TCRdb re-called the reads with MiXCR. The sample lists roughly 860,000 distinct CDR3 sequences, around a third occurring once. The sample was cultured CD8+ T cells from PBMCs, taken from culture after CMV antigen stimulation. Receptor source: a human donor in good health (CMV status not recorded). Some clones in this sample may be carry-over from other donors' samples. CDR3s include the opening cysteine and the closing phenylalanine or tryptophan. The D gene is left open where the match is weak. Only part of the rows carry a size: once, few, many, or a class if the clone is expanded.

d_call	v_call	j_call	clone_size	cdr3_aa	cdr3_nt
TRBD2	TRBV7-9	TRBJ2-1	-	CASSPTSGGVTLSSYNEQFF	TGTGCCAGCAGTCCTACTAGCGGGGGAGTTACGCTGAGCTCCTACAATGAGCAGTTCTTC
-	TRBV5-5	TRBJ2-7	-	CASSPPLAIGDEQYF	TGTGCCAGCAGCCCGCCACTAGCAATCGGAGACGAGCAGTACTTC
TRBD2	TRBV7-6	TRBJ2-6	many	CASLSWGGGDSGANVLTF	TGTGCCAGCTTGTCGTGGGGCGGGGGTGACTCTGGGGCCAACGTCCTGACTTTC
-	TRBV12-3/TRBV12-4	TRBJ1-2	few	CASQKGNYGYTF	TGTGCCAGCCAGAAGGGGAACTATGGCTACACCTTC
-	TRBV6-6	TRBJ2-1	-	CASSRELQEQFF	TGTGCCAGCAGTAGGGAGTTACAAGAGCAGTTCTTC
-	TRBV5-1	TRBJ2-1	-	CASSLAKRGFYNEQFF	TGCGCCAGCAGCTTGGCCAAACGGGGGTTCTACAATGAGCAGTTCTTC
TRBD1	TRBV19	TRBJ1-6	few	CASSISGTGASPLHF	TGTGCCAGTAGTATATCCGGGACAGGCGCTTCACCCCTCCACTTT
-	TRBV7-9	TRBJ2-3	few	CASSLARRGTVHTQYF	TGTGCCAGCAGCTTAGCTAGGAGGGGGACAGTGCATACGCAGTATTTT
-	TRBV7-6	TRBJ1-2	-	CASSMDSHLGYGYTF	TGTGCCAGCAGCATGGACAGTCACCTGGGGTATGGCTACACCTTC
-	TRBV7-4	TRBJ1-2	-	CASSSPGHGANYGYTF	TGTGCCAGCAGCTCCCCAGGACATGGAGCTAACTATGGCTACACCTTC
TRBD2	TRBV4-1	TRBJ2-1	-	CASSQLTSGGNEQFF	TGCGCCAGCAGCCAACTGACTAGCGGGGGGAATGAGCAGTTCTTC
-	TRBV7-8	TRBJ1-1	many	CASSLVRVTEAFF	TGTGCCAGCAGCTTAGTCAGGGTCACTGAAGCTTTCTTT
-	TRBV10-3	TRBJ2-1	-	CAISESMGDNEQFF	TGTGCCATCAGTGAGTCGATGGGGGACAATGAGCAGTTCTTC
-	TRBV6-8	TRBJ2-2	few	CASSYNRAAGELFF	TGTGCCAGCAGTTACAACAGGGCGGCCGGGGAGCTGTTTTTT
TRBD1	TRBV6-2/TRBV6-3	TRBJ1-5	-	CASSSDPRQGRFSNQPQHF	TGTGCCAGCAGTTCCGACCCCAGACAGGGTAGGTTTTCCAATCAGCCCCAGCATTTT
-	TRBV5-4	TRBJ2-1	few	CASSFGHAAYNEQFF	TGTGCCAGCAGCTTCGGACACGCTGCCTACAATGAGCAGTTCTTC
-	TRBV4-1	TRBJ1-5	-	CASSQDPGVSNQPQHF	TGCGCCAGCAGCCAAGACCCCGGGGTTAGCAATCAGCCCCAGCATTTT
-	TRBV12-3/TRBV12-4	TRBJ2-1	few	CASSLVFPLPDEQFF	TGTGCCAGCAGTTTGGTCTTTCCCCTCCCCGATGAGCAGTTCTTC
-	TRBV7-6	TRBJ2-3	-	CANSRGKGTDTQYF	TGTGCCAACAGTCGAGGGAAGGGGACAGATACGCAGTATTTT
-	TRBV6-2/TRBV6-3	TRBJ1-1	few	CASSPGWEAFF	TGTGCCAGCAGCCCAGGGTGGGAAGCTTTCTTT
-	TRBV4-3	TRBJ2-5	-	CASSQEWGLGETQYF	TGCGCCAGCAGCCAAGAATGGGGCTTGGGGGAGACCCAGTACTTC
-	TRBV2	TRBJ1-2	-	CASSETRTGYGYTF	TGTGCCAGCAGTGAAACTAGGACGGGCTATGGCTACACCTTC
-	TRBV5-6	TRBJ2-6	-	CASSKDRSSGANVLTF	TGTGCCAGCAGTAAGGACAGAAGCTCTGGGGCCAACGTCCTGACTTTC
TRBD1	TRBV7-6	TRBJ1-3	many	CASSLYPGQLSGNTIYF	TGTGCCAGCAGCTTATACCCGGGACAGCTCTCTGGAAACACCATATATTTT
-	TRBV27	TRBJ1-5	-	CASSLGGAQRNQPQHF	TGTGCCAGCAGTTTAGGGGGGGCTCAGAGGAATCAGCCCCAGCATTTT
-	TRBV19	TRBJ1-1	few	CASSMGRRQWNTEAFF	TGTGCCAGTAGTATGGGTAGGAGACAATGGAACACTGAAGCTTTCTTT
TRBD2	TRBV6-6	TRBJ2-5	few	CASRGSGVMETQYF	TGTGCCAGCCGGGGTAGCGGGGTCATGGAGACCCAGTACTTC
TRBD1	TRBV7-8	TRBJ1-5	many	CASSSDRAPSGNQPQHF	TGTGCCAGCAGCTCAGACAGGGCTCCCTCAGGCAATCAGCCCCAGCATTTT
-	TRBV20-1	TRBJ1-2	-	CSARRQVKDYGYTF	TGCAGTGCTAGGAGGCAGGTAAAGGACTATGGCTACACCTTC
-	TRBV7-8	TRBJ2-3	many	CASSPGLRTDTQYF	TGTGCCAGCAGCCCGGGACTCCGCACAGATACGCAGTATTTT
-	TRBV7-8	TRBJ2-5	-	CAITPYKAPWETQYF	TGTGCCATCACCCCTTACAAGGCCCCCTGGGAGACCCAGTACTTC
-	TRBV11-1	TRBJ2-1	-	CASTEQNGLLLHNEQFF	TGTGCCAGCACGGAACAGAACGGACTCCTATTGCACAATGAGCAGTTCTTC
-	TRBV5-6	TRBJ1-1	-	CASSLAPGDPFEAFF	TGTGCCAGCAGCTTGGCCCCAGGGGATCCCTTTGAAGCTTTCTTT
-	TRBV12-5	TRBJ1-1	-	CASAPTNRAEAFF	TGTGCTAGTGCCCCGACTAACAGGGCCGAAGCTTTCTTT
TRBD1	TRBV7-9	TRBJ1-3	few	CAIPGQITSGNTIYF	TGTGCCATACCGGGACAGATAACCTCTGGAAACACCATATATTTT
-	TRBV19	TRBJ2-1	-	CASSIGGLAEQFF	TGTGCCAGTAGTATAGGGGGGCTAGCGGAGCAGTTCTTC
-	TRBV13	TRBJ1-2	few	CASSLGRKASKYGYTF	TGTGCCAGCAGCTTAGGGCGGAAAGCCTCCAAATATGGCTACACCTTC
TRBD2	TRBV2	TRBJ2-3	-	CASSQTSGILTDTQYF	TGTGCCAGCAGTCAGACTAGCGGAATTCTCACAGATACGCAGTATTTT
TRBD1	TRBV2	TRBJ1-2	-	CASSGDSENYGYTF	TGTGCCAGCAGCGGGGACAGCGAAAACTATGGCTACACCTTC
TRBD1	TRBV15	TRBJ2-3	-	CATSDPTGDQETDTQYF	TGTGCCACCAGCGACCCGACAGGGGATCAAGAGACAGATACGCAGTATTTT
-	TRBV12-5	TRBJ1-5	-	CASASGAQPQHF	TGTGCTAGTGCCTCAGGGGCTCAGCCCCAGCATTTT
-	TRBV29-1	TRBJ2-5	few	CSVDPGEYQETQYF	TGCAGCGTTGATCCGGGGGAGTACCAAGAGACCCAGTACTTC
-	TRBV6-6	TRBJ2-1	-	CASSYSANEQFF	TGTGCCAGCAGTTACTCGGCCAATGAGCAGTTCTTC
-	TRBV7-9	TRBJ1-5	-	CASSLVGIGPSGGYSNQPQHF	TGTGCCAGCAGCTTAGTGGGGATAGGACCTAGTGGCGGTTATAGCAATCAGCCCCAGCATTTT
TRBD1	TRBV7-8	TRBJ1-1	few	CASSPPRGTGDTEAFF	TGTGCCAGCAGCCCCCCCCGAGGGACAGGGGACACTGAAGCTTTCTTT
TRBD1	TRBV7-9	TRBJ2-1	-	CASSDRGQFHEQFF	TGTGCCAGCTCAGACAGGGGGCAGTTTCATGAGCAGTTCTTC
-	TRBV12-3/TRBV12-4	TRBJ1-6	many	CASSLDNSPLHF	TGTGCCAGCAGCTTAGACAATTCACCCCTCCACTTT
-	TRBV6-8	TRBJ1-2	-	CVSSSRQASGLGFNYGYTF	TGTGTCAGCAGTTCCCGACAGGCCTCAGGGCTGGGCTTTAACTATGGCTACACCTTC
-	TRBV27	TRBJ1-4	-	CASSLRGRPSEKLFF	TGTGCCAGCAGCCTCCGTGGACGCCCAAGTGAAAAACTGTTTTTT
TRBD1	TRBV13	TRBJ2-3	-	CASSLGTGLSDTQYF	TGTGCCAGCAGCTTGGGGACAGGGTTGTCAGATACGCAGTATTTT
TRBD2	TRBV15	TRBJ2-3	-	CATSILSGGLTDTQYF	TGTGCCACCAGCATCCTTAGCGGGGGCCTCACAGATACGCAGTATTTT
-	TRBV4-1	TRBJ2-3	-	CASSQETSQTDTQYF	TGCGCCAGCAGCCAAGAAACCAGCCAAACAGATACGCAGTATTTT
-	TRBV2	TRBJ2-1	-	CASTWGRNNEQFF	TGTGCCAGCACCTGGGGCAGAAACAATGAGCAGTTCTTC
-	TRBV2	TRBJ1-5	few	CASSDRSERPQHF	TGTGCCAGCAGTGACAGGAGCGAAAGGCCCCAGCATTTT
-	TRBV7-6	TRBJ2-1	few	CASSLASTSYNEQFF	TGTGCCAGCAGCTTAGCCAGTACATCCTACAATGAGCAGTTCTTC